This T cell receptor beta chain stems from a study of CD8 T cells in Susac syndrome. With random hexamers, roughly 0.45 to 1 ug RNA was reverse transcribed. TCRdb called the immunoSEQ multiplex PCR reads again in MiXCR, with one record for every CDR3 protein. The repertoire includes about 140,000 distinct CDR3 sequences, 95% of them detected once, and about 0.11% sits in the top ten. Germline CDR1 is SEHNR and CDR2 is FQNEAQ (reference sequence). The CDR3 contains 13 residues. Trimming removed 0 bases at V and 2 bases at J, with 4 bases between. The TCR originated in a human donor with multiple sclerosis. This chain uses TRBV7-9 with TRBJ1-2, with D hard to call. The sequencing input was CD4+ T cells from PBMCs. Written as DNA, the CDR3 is TGTGCCAGCAGCTTAGCCATAAACTATGGCTACACCTTC. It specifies CASSLAINYGYTF.